The 4 T cell receptor beta chains reported below all come from one sample, sequenced in a study of blood T cell repertoires in COVID-19. The assay was immunoSEQ multiplex PCR, and TCRdb's table has in-frame clones only and misses some. Among fewer than 100,000 clones listed, approximately 80% were seen once. Material for sequencing was peripheral blood. These receptors were collected from a man in his fifties or sixties with acute or convalescent COVID-19.

This clone was recorded a few times. The rearrangement uses TRBV7-2 and TRBJ2-7, with D maybe TRBD1 (5 bases). V lost 1 base and J 3 bases, leaving 7 bases between the germline ends. This CDR3 is 13 amino acids long. Germline loops: CDR1 SGHTA, CDR2 FQGNSA. CDR3 sequence reads: CASSLGGDYEQYF. The DNA for the CDR3 is TGTGCCAGCAGCTTAGGGGGCGACTACGAGCAGTACTTC.

The CDR3 DNA reads TGTGCCACCAGCAGAGGAGGGACAAGGAACACTGAAGCTTTCTTT. This sequence encodes CATSRGGTRNTEAFF. This chain uses TRBV15 with TRBJ1-1; D perhaps matches TRBD1 (6 bases). The V end lost 1 base, the J end lost 1 base, and 10 bases lay between the germline ends. Germline-derived CDR1 and CDR2 are LNHNV and YYDKDF (reference sequence). The CDR3 is made up of 15 amino acids. Full variable domain (rest looked up from reference TRBV15 and TRBJ1-1): DAMVIQNPRYQVTQFGKPVTLSCSQTLNHNVMYWYQQKSSQAPKLLFHYYDKDFNNEADTPDNFQSRRPNTSFCFLDIRSPGLGDTAMYLCATSRGGTRNTEAFFGQGTRLTVV.

This clone came up many times. This rearrangement joins TRBV27 to TRBJ1-5, with 7 nucleotides matching TRBD1. Germline V lookup: CDR1 MNHEY, CDR2 SMNVEV (reference sequence). V lost 5 bases, J lost 6 bases, and 13 bases stayed unmatched. The CDR3 runs to 16 residues. CDR3 in DNA: TGTGCCAGCAGTCCCAAGACAGGGCCAGCAGCTCAGCCCCAGCATTTT. Amino acid sequence: CASSPKTGPAAQPQHF.

V gene TRBV2 combines with J gene TRBJ2-1, with D possibly being TRBD2 (5 bases). Trimming took off 5 bases at V and 9 bases at J, with 14 bases between the two ends. The CDR3 extends over 13 amino acids. The germline V gene encodes CDR1 SNHLY and CDR2 FYNNEI. CDR3 residues: CASSNRPGGEQFF. The CDR3 nucleotides are TGTGCCAGCAGTAACCGACCCGGAGGTGAGCAGTTCTTC.